This T cell receptor (beta chain) was sequenced in a study of cytomegalovirus exposure and HLA in healthy donors. On the study more broadly: Approximately 83 million unique TCRs from HLA-typed donors were held in an early data release. General study results and limits: Earlier analysis yielded a pattern in which most TCR beta V segments were productive about 87% or about 30% of the time. Later on, a genetic analysis was performed. It linked a missense variant in DCLRE1C with V- and J-gene trimming of TCR beta. Common viral pathogens seemed to be connected with several of the most significant clusters, according to a later analysis.

On this clone: Its antigen is as yet unknown.

13 Jbeta primers and 60 Vbeta primers were used for the PCR. The assay was immunoSEQ multiplex PCR, and TCRdb's table has in-frame clones only and misses some. Counted here are about 190,000 clones, around four fifths occurring once; the ten biggest clones make up approximately 1.8%. This CDR3 contains 15 residues. Trimming took off 2 bases at V and 3 bases at J, with 11 bases between the two ends. CDR1 MNHEY and CDR2 SMNVEV come from the germline V gene (reference sequence). The V and J genes are TRBV27 and TRBJ1-5; unclear D gene. The clonotype was recovered from a man aged 40-49 years in good health and CMV-seropositive. The sequenced material came from PBMCs. This chain's CDR3 is CASSLLAGTNQPQHF. CDR3 DNA: TGTGCCAGCAGTTTACTAGCAGGCACCAATCAGCCCCAGCATTTT.